This is a list of T cell receptor beta chains from one sample in a study of blood T cell repertoires in COVID-19. Method: immunoSEQ multiplex PCR; TCRdb's copy keeps in-frame clones and lacks some. The sample records fewer than 250,000 clones, approximately 90% being singletons. Sequencing was carried out using peripheral blood. Receptors originate from a woman in her thirties or forties who had recovered from COVID-19. The CDR3 runs from the conserved cysteine through the conserved F or W. D genes are given only for firm matches. Part of the rows lack a size; the others show once, few, many or a class for expanded clones.

TRBJ1-2 - TRBV5-6 TRBD1 CASSLGTVDYGYTF TGTGCCAGCAGCTTAGGGACAGTCGACTATGGCTACACCTTC
TRBJ2-7 - TRBV4-2 - CASSQELLAYEQYF TGTGCCAGCAGCCAAGAACTGCTAGCCTACGAGCAGTACTTC
TRBJ1-2 - TRBV6-5 TRBD1 CATTKTGSIYGYTF TGTGCCACAACCAAGACAGGGAGCATCTATGGCTACACCTTC
TRBJ1-2 - TRBV21-1 - CASSVVQGDVGYTF TGTGCCAGCAGTGTGGTGCAGGGGGATGTTGGCTACACCTTC
TRBJ2-1 - TRBV4-1 - CASSQNSEGYNEQFF TGCGCCAGCAGCCAAAATTCGGAGGGTTACAATGAGCAGTTCTTC
TRBJ1-2 - TRBV5-1 - CASSLGSGFLYGYTF TGCGCCAGCAGCTTGGGATCAGGTTTCCTTTATGGCTACACCTTC
TRBJ2-3 - TRBV21-1 - CASSKARQLYTDTQYF TGTGCCAGCAGCAAAGCGCGGCAGTTATACACAGATACGCAGTATTTT
TRBJ1-2 once TRBV6-2/TRBV6-3 TRBD1 CASIPRGQANYGYTF TGTGCCAGCATCCCAAGAGGACAGGCAAACTATGGCTACACCTTC
TRBJ2-1 - TRBV19 - CASSIGPPGEQFF TGTGCCAGTAGTATAGGCCCCCCGGGTGAGCAGTTCTTC
TRBJ2-3 - TRBV4-1 - CASSQGAYPNADTQYF TGCGCCAGCAGCCAAGGGGCCTACCCAAACGCAGATACGCAGTATTTT
TRBJ1-2 - TRBV19 TRBD1 CASTSGRQGSYGYTF TGTGCCAGTACCTCAGGACGACAGGGGTCCTATGGCTACACCTTC
TRBJ2-1 - TRBV10-3 - CATTGDNEQFF TGTGCCACAACCGGTGACAATGAGCAGTTCTTC
TRBJ2-5 once TRBV29-1 TRBD2 CSVPGTSGIQETQYF TGCAGCGTGCCCGGGACTAGCGGTATCCAAGAGACCCAGTACTTC
TRBJ2-7 - TRBV29-1 TRBD1 CSVPGQGGYEQYF TGCAGCGTACCGGGACAGGGGGGCTACGAGCAGTACTTC
TRBJ2-7 - TRBV18 - CASSPAGLVSYEQYF TGTGCCAGCTCACCTGCCGGACTGGTCTCCTACGAGCAGTACTTC
TRBJ2-1 - TRBV29-1 - CSAGVLDLRRNNEQFF TGCAGCGCCGGCGTTCTAGACTTGAGACGAAACAATGAGCAGTTCTTC
TRBJ1-3 - TRBV6-1 - CASSEVFGSPYDGNTIYF TGTGCCAGCAGTGAAGTTTTCGGGTCCCCCTATGATGGAAACACCATATATTTT
TRBJ1-6 - TRBV29-1 - CSVSRGLDSPLHF TGCAGCGTTTCTCGGGGTCTTGATTCACCCCTCCACTTT
TRBJ2-1 - TRBV4-2 TRBD2 CASSQTTSGLYNEQFF TGTGCCAGCAGCCAAACGACTAGCGGACTCTACAATGAGCAGTTCTTC
TRBJ2-1 few TRBV2 TRBD2 CASRGLAGDDEQFF TGTGCCAGCAGGGGACTAGCGGGAGACGATGAGCAGTTCTTC
TRBJ2-7 - TRBV9 - CASSVAHSSYEQYF TGTGCCAGCAGCGTAGCTCACAGCTCCTACGAGCAGTACTTC
TRBJ2-1 - TRBV6-5 - CASSYGASGWGQFF TGTGCCAGCAGTTATGGGGCGTCTGGCTGGGGGCAGTTCTTC
TRBJ2-7 - TRBV6-6 TRBD2 CASSYFSRTRVYEQYF TGTGCCAGCAGTTACTTCTCTCGGACTAGGGTCTACGAGCAGTACTTC
TRBJ2-2 - TRBV28 TRBD2 CASSPYRLAVTGELFF TGTGCCAGCAGTCCCTACAGACTAGCGGTTACCGGGGAGCTGTTTTTT
TRBJ2-3 - TRBV11-2 TRBD2 CASSDTGLASGRADTQYF TGTGCCAGCAGCGACACGGGTTTGGCTAGCGGGAGGGCGGATACGCAGTATTTT
TRBJ1-5 few TRBV6-5 - CASRATQGSQPQHF TGTGCCAGCAGAGCGACACAGGGAAGTCAGCCCCAGCATTTT
TRBJ2-7 - TRBV7-9 TRBD2 CASAEGGVSEQYF TGTGCCAGCGCTGAGGGAGGGGTAAGCGAGCAGTACTTC
TRBJ1-5 once TRBV4-2 - CASSQDLVGNQPQHF TGTGCCAGCAGCCAAGATTTGGTAGGCAATCAGCCCCAGCATTTT
TRBJ1-5 - TRBV9 - CASSVAVAPNQPQHF TGTGCCAGCAGCGTAGCGGTTGCGCCCAATCAGCCCCAGCATTTT
TRBJ2-1 - TRBV7-9 TRBD2 CASSSGLAGEDEQFF TGTGCCAGCAGCTCAGGACTAGCGGGAGAGGATGAGCAGTTCTTC
TRBJ2-1 - TRBV24-1 - CATSDFSGGYNEQFF TGTGCCACCAGTGATTTTAGCGGAGGATACAATGAGCAGTTCTTC
TRBJ2-3 - TRBV5-1 TRBD2 CASRLLAGGPVGRDTQYF TGCGCCAGCAGGCTACTAGCGGGAGGACCGGTTGGTAGAGATACGCAGTATTTT
TRBJ2-7 - TRBV18 TRBD2 CASSPPGGLAGREQYF TGTGCCAGCTCACCACCAGGGGGACTAGCGGGACGCGAGCAGTACTTC
TRBJ2-1 - TRBV6-1 - CASSEADEQFF TGTGCCAGCAGTGAAGCCGATGAGCAGTTCTTC